The source of this T cell receptor (beta chain) is a study of blood T cell repertoires in COVID-19. The V gene end was trimmed by 6 bases and the J gene end by 0 bases; junction bases not matched to a gene: 4. This CDR3 has 14 residues. Germline loops: CDR1 SGHRS, CDR2 YFSETQ. Only in-frame clones appear in the TCRdb table, and some are missing; sequencing was by immunoSEQ multiplex PCR. This sample has about 48,000 clones, with 85% found just once. Sequenced material: peripheral blood. The chain is built from TRBV5-1 and TRBJ2-3; 7 bases align to TRBD2. The receptor was isolated from a woman aged 60 to 75 with acute or convalescent COVID-19. The CDR3 spells CASKLAGSTDTQYF. CDR3 DNA sequence: TGCGCCAGCAAATTAGCGGGTAGCACAGATACGCAGTATTTT.